What follows are 5 T cell receptor beta chains derived from one specimen sequenced in a study of blood T cell repertoires in COVID-19. Profiled with immunoSEQ multiplex PCR; TCRdb holds only in-frame clones, not every one. The profile covers about 270,000 clones, with approximately 90% appearing a single time and roughly 2.9% taken by the ten largest. The sequenced sample was PBMCs or T cells enriched from blood (not recorded which). Receptors were obtained from a man aged 35 to 55 who had been exposed to COVID-19.

This chain connects TRBV15 to TRBJ1-1; 8 bases are shared with TRBD1. The V segment lost 2 bases and the J segment 1 base; nucleotides outside the gene matches: 6. The CDR3 consists of 16 residues. The V gene's germline CDR1 is LNHNV and CDR2 YYDKDF (reference sequence). In DNA, the CDR3 is TGTGCCACCAGCAGATCCCATGGACAGGGGAACACTGAAGCTTTCTTT. Translation gives CATSRSHGQGNTEAFF.

This chain links TRBV7-2 with TRBJ2-7; D possibly corresponds to TRBD1 (5 bases). CDR3 length: 14 amino acids. Germline assignment: CDR1 SGHTA and CDR2 FQGNSA. V was clipped by 1 base and J by 5 bases, with 12 bases between them. CDR3 amino acids: CASSLDGRVDEQYF. Written as DNA, the CDR3 is TGTGCCAGCAGCTTAGATGGCAGGGTAGACGAGCAGTACTTC.

The rearrangement joins TRBV11-3 to TRBJ1-1, with D unresolved. CDR3 length: 16 amino acids. The germline V gene has CDR1 SGHNT and CDR2 YENEEA. V was shortened by 6 bases and J by 5 bases, with 22 bases between the two germline ends. The CDR3 is CASRDSRRGGGTEAFF. Written as DNA, the CDR3 is TGTGCCAGCAGGGATTCCCGTCGAGGTGGTGGGACTGAAGCTTTCTTT.

CDR3 DNA: TGTGCCAGCAGCCCCGACAGGGTCTACGAGCAGTACTTC. Translation gives CASSPDRVYEQYF. V usage is TRBV14 and J usage is TRBJ2-7; 7 bases line up with TRBD1. The germline gives CDR1 SGHDN, CDR2 FVKESK. V was pared by 4 bases and J by 3 bases, with 3 bases of the junction left unmatched. The CDR3 spans 13 residues.

The rearrangement uses TRBV11-2 and TRBJ1-6; the D gene is possibly TRBD1 (6 bases). V shed 5 bases and J shed 13 bases, with 15 bases lying between them. CDR1 and CDR2 from the germline V gene are SGHAT and FQNNGV. The CDR3 sequence is 13 residues long. Written as DNA, the CDR3 is TGTGCCAGCAGCCCCTACAGGGATAGGCCCCTCCACTTT. Amino acid sequence: CASSPYRDRPLHF.